The next 7 T cell receptor beta chains were all read from a single sample in a study of CXCR3-negative and CXCR3-positive naive CD8 T cells. UMI-labeled 5' RACE yielded the TRB cDNA libraries. TCRdb reanalyzed the 5' RACE reads and collapses them to one entry per CDR3 protein, without DNA. The listing contains some 130,000 distinct CDR3 sequences. Input material: naive CXCR3- CD8+ T cells from blood. As to subset: CD45RO-CCR7+CD27+CD95- naive CD8+ T cells lacking CXCR3 (TNR3-). The receptors derive from a human donor in good health. Some clones in this sample may be carry-over from other donors' samples.

V and J are TRBV28 and TRBJ2-7; checking the TCRdb D call of TRBD2 is not possible without DNA. This CDR3 spans 17 amino acids. Germline values: CDR1 MDHEN, CDR2 SYDVKM. CDR3 amino acids: CASSQLAVLAGTYEQYF.

The V gene is TRBV12-3 or TRBV12-4, the J gene TRBJ2-3; TCRdb returns TRBD2, unconfirmable since there is no DNA. This CDR3 region has 16 residues. CDR3 residues: CASNPRRLAYTDTQYF.

This rearrangement joins TRBV7-9 to TRBJ2-1; TCRdb lists TRBD1, though no DNA is available to test this call. The CDR3 contains 15 residues. Germline V gene data show CDR1 as SEHNR and CDR2 as FQNEAQ (reference sequence). The CDR3 region is CASSVTGGAYNEQFF.

The chain is built from TRBV4-1 and TRBJ2-7; TCRdb indicates TRBD1, and absent DNA this call remains unverified. Germline V CDR1 and CDR2: MGHRA, YSYEKL. The CDR3 loop spans 14 amino acids. The CDR3 loop reads CASSQVGPQYEQYF.

The chain joins TRBV11-1 to TRBJ2-2. Germline V gene data show CDR1 as SGHAT and CDR2 as FQDESV (reference sequence). The CDR3 contains 12 residues. CDR3 protein: CASSLLSGELFF.

The chain joins TRBV29-1 to TRBJ2-3; there is no DNA to check the TCRdb D call of TRBD2. Germline lookup yields CDR1 SQVTM and CDR2 ANQGSEA. This CDR3 is 19 amino acids long. The CDR3 protein is CSVEDFASGGPYSTDTQYF.

The CDR3: CSVVLGTGVGEQFF. The chain links TRBV29-1 to TRBJ2-1; TCRdb picks TRBD1, but there is no DNA to check that call. CDR3 length: 14 residues. In germline, CDR1 is SQVTM, CDR2 ANQGSEA.